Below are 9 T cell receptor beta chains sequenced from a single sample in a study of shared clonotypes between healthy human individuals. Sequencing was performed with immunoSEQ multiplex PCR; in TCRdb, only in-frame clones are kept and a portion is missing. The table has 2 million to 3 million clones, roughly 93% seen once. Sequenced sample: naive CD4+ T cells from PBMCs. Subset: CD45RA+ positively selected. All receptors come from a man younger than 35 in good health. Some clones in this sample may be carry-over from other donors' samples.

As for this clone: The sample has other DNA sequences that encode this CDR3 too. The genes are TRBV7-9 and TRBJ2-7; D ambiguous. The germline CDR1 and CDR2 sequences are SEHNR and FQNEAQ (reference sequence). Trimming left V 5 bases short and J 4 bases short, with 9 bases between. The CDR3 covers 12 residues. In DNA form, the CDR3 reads TGTGCCAGCAGCCGGACGGTTTACGAGCAGTACTTC. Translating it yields CASSRTVYEQYF.

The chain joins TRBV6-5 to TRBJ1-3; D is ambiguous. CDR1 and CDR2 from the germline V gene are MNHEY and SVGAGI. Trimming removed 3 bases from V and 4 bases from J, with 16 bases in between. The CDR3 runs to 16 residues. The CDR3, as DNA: TGTGCCAGCAGTTATACAGTTCCCGTAAGCGGAAACACCATATATTTT. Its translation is CASSYTVPVSGNTIYF.

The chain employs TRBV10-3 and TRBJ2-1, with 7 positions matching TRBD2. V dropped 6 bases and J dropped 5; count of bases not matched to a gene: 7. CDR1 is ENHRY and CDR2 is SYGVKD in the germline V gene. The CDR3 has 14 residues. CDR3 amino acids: CAIREVLADNEQFF. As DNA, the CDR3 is TGTGCCATCAGGGAGGTGCTAGCGGACAATGAGCAGTTCTTC.

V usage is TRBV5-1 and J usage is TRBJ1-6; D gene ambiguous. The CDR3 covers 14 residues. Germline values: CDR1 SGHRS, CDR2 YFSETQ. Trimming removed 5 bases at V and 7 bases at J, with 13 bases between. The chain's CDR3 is CASSLFSPNSPLHF. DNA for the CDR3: TGCGCCAGCAGTCTCTTTTCCCCGAATTCACCCCTCCACTTT.

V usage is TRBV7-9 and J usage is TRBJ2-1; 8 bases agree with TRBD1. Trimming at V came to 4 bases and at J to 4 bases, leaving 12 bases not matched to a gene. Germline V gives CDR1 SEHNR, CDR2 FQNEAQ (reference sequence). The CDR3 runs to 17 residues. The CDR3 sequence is CASSYHPGTGPYNEQFF. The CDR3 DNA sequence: TGTGCCAGCAGCTATCACCCGGGGACAGGACCTTACAATGAGCAGTTCTTC. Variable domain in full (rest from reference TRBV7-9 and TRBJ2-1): DTGVSQNPRHKITKRGQNVTFRCDPISEHNRLYWYRQTLGQGPEFLTYFQNEAQLEKSRLLSDRFSAERPKGSFSTLEIQRTEQGDSAMYLCASSYHPGTGPYNEQFFGPGTRLTVL.

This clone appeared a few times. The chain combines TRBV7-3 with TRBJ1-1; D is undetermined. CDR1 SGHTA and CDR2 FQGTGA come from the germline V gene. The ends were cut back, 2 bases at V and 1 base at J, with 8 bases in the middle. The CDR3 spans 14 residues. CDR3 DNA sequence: TGTGCCAGCAGCTTATTGCCCGAGAACACTGAAGCTTTCTTT. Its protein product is CASSLLPENTEAFF.

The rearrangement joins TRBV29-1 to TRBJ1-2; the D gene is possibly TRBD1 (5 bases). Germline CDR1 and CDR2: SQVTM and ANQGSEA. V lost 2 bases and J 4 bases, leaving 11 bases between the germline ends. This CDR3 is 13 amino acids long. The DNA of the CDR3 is TGCAGCGTTGAAAGGGGCCGGGGCTATGGCTACACCTTC. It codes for CSVERGRGYGYTF.

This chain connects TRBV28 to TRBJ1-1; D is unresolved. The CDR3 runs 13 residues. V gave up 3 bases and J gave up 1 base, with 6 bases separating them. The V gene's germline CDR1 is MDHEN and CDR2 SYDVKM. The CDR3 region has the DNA TGTGCCAGCAGTTTGAGTAAGAACACTGAAGCTTTCTTT. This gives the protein CASSLSKNTEAFF. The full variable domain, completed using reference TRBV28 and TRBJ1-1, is DVKVTQSSRYLVKRTGEKVFLECVQDMDHENMFWYRQDPGLGLRLIYFSYDVKMKEKGDIPEGYSVSREKKERFSLILESASTNQTSMYLCASSLSKNTEAFFGQGTRLTVV.

This chain's CDR3 is CASSWPVPNTEAFF. The CDR3 bases are TGTGCCAGCAGCTGGCCGGTTCCGAACACTGAAGCTTTCTTT. This chain joins TRBV7-2 and TRBJ1-1; D gene unclear. Trimming took off 4 bases at V and 1 base at J, with 10 bases between the two ends. In germline, CDR1 is SGHTA, CDR2 FQGNSA. This CDR3 comprises 14 residues.